This TCR beta chain stems from a study of blood T cells in healthy people across ages. The length of the CDR3 is 12 residues. Per the germline V gene, CDR1 is SGHRS and CDR2 is YFSETQ. The germline V and J ends were trimmed by 6 bases and 5 bases, with 10 bases remaining between them. Study outcomes and limitations: The study found more naive CD4+ cells and higher diversity in long-lived than aged donors. Among T cells, TCR beta diversity per million cells dropped roughly linearly as age rose.

A few counts support this clonotype. Its matching antigen is unknown. Combining a sample-barcoded 5' primer with a J-beta primer mix, a second PCR ran for roughly 7 to 12 cycles. MiXCR, run by TCRdb on the 5' RACE reads, gives a single entry per CDR3 protein. The data contain roughly 1,500,000 distinct CDR3 sequences, 42% of them singletons. This TCR derives from a woman aged 18-29 years in good health. The V gene is TRBV5-1, the J gene TRBJ2-3, with no clear D. The sequencing input was blood. The CDR3: CASIGSGDTQYF. The CDR3 nucleotides are TGCGCCAGCATTGGGTCCGGAGATACGCAGTATTTT.